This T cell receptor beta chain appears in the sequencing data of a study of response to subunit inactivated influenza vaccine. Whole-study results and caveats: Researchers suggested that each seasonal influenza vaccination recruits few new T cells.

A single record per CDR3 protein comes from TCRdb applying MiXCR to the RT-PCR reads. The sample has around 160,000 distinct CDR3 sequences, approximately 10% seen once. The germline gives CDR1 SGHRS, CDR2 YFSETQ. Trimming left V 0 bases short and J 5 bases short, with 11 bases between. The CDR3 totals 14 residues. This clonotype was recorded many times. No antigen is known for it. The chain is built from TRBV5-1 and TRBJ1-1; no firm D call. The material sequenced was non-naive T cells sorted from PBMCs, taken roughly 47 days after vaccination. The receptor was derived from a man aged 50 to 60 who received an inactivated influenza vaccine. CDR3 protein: CASSLEGSRTEAFF. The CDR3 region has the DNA TGCGCCAGCAGCTTGGAAGGGAGTCGGACTGAAGCTTTCTTT.